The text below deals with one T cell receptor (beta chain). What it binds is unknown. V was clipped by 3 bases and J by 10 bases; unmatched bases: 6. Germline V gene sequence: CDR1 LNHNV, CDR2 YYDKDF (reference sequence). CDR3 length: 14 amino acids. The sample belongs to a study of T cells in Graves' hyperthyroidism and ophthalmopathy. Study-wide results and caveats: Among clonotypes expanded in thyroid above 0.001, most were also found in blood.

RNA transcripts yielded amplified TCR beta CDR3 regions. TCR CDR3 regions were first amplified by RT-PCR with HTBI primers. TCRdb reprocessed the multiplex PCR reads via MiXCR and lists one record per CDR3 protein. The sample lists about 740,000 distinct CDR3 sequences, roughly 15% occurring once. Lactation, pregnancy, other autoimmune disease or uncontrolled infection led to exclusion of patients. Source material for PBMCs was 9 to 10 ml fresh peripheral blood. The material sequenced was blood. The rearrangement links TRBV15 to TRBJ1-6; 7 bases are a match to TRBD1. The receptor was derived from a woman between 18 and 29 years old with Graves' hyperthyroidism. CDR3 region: CATSRDGTDSPLHF. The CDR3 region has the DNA TGTGCCACCAGCAGGGACGGGACAGACTCACCCCTCCACTTT.